The T cell receptor beta chain described here comes from a study of metastatic and nonmetastatic thyroid tumors. General study findings and limits: When malignant thyroid tumors were compared with benign nodules, TCR beta diversity was reportedly significantly higher in the malignant tumors. This held in both blood and tumor samples.

Each patient came to thyroid surgery without any prior treatment (of any kind). The CDR3 contains 13 residues. V gave up 7 bases and J gave up 5 bases, with 15 bases separating them. Germline CDR1 and CDR2: DFQATT and SNEGSKA (reference sequence). This clone qualifies as medium-sized. Its specificity is unknown. With MiXCR, TCRdb called clones anew from the PCR reads. Altogether around 6,000 clones are present, around 16% being singletons, with the ten largest covering 11%. This receptor was obtained from a male donor with papillary thyroid cancer or a benign thyroid nodule (not recorded which). Some clones in this sample may be carry-over from other donors' samples. The genes are TRBV20-1 and TRBJ2-1, with D perhaps assigned TRBD1 or TRBD2 (5 bases each). The sequencing sample was made of tumor tissue. The CDR3 sequence: CSGEGWGDNEQFF. Here the CDR3 DNA reads TGCAGTGGAGAGGGGTGGGGCGACAATGAGCAGTTCTTC.